These 17 T cell receptor beta chains came from one sample sequenced in a study of naive and memory T cell subsets. TCR cDNA received a 3' ligated oligonucleotide that carried a UMI. The SP2 primer and nested alpha and beta constant region primers amplified ligated cDNA in four rounds. TCRdb re-called the 5' RACE reads with MiXCR, one entry per CDR3 protein. The table records about 62,000 distinct CDR3 sequences, 8% to 9% of them present only once. These TCRs come from a female donor in good health.

There are a few counts of this clonotype. The chain couples TRBV7-2 to TRBJ1-5; tentatively, D is TRBD1 (5 bases). The germline V and J ends were trimmed by 3 bases and 2 bases, with 14 bases remaining between them. This CDR3 has 16 residues. Germline lookup yields CDR1 SGHTA and CDR2 FQGNSA. This chain's CDR3 is CASSLGDGVGNQPQHF. The DNA for the CDR3 is TGTGCCAGCAGCTTGGGGGACGGAGTAGGCAATCAGCCCCAGCATTTT. The full variable domain, its missing parts supplied by reference TRBV7-2 and TRBJ1-5, is GAGVSQSPSNKVTEKGKDVELRCDPISGHTALYWYRQSLGQGLEFLIYFQGNSAPDKSGLPSDRFSAERTGGSVSTLTIQRTQQEDSAVYLCASSLGDGVGNQPQHFGDGTRLSIL.

This clonotype was found many times. V gene TRBV5-1 combines with J gene TRBJ1-2, with a weak D call TRBD1 (5 bases). The CDR3 extends over 16 amino acids. V was pared by 4 bases and J by 7 bases, with 23 bases between. Germline loops: CDR1 SGHRS, CDR2 YFSETQ. The CDR3, as DNA: TGCGCCAGCAGCCCTGAAACAGGCCGGATTCTGAGTGGCTACACCTTC. Translation gives CASSPETGRILSGYTF.

The V call is TRBV19, the J call TRBJ1-2, with D possibly matching TRBD1 (5 bases). The germline CDR1 and CDR2 sequences are LNHDA and SQIVND (reference sequence). The CDR3 contains 12 residues. V gave up 6 bases and J gave up 6 bases, with 11 bases separating them. The CDR3 sequence is CASRAGVDGYTF. In DNA form, the CDR3 reads TGTGCCAGTAGAGCGGGGGTCGATGGCTACACCTTC.

The table lists this clonotype with a few counts. This chain uses TRBV7-8 with TRBJ2-3; tentative D call: TRBD1 (6 bases). V gave up 2 bases and J gave up 1 base, with 10 bases separating them. Germline V lookup: CDR1 SGHVS, CDR2 FQNEAQ. The CDR3 has 15 residues. The CDR3 DNA is TGTGCCAGCAGCTTACCAGGGGCGGGCACAGATACGCAGTATTTT. It translates to CASSLPGAGTDTQYF. The entire variable domain, with the rest obtained from reference TRBV7-8 and TRBJ2-3, is as follows: GAGVSQSPRYKVAKRGQDVALRCDPISGHVSLFWYQQALGQGPEFLTYFQNEAQLDKSGLPSDRFFAERPEGSVSTLKIQRTQQEDSAVYLCASSLPGAGTDTQYFGPGTRLTVL.

There are many counts of this clonotype. The chain links TRBV5-5 to TRBJ1-2; D remains ambiguous. The CDR3 loop spans 16 amino acids. The germline V and J ends were trimmed by 4 bases and 4 bases, with 20 bases remaining between them. Germline V gene data show CDR1 as SGHKS and CDR2 as YYEKEE (reference sequence). The CDR3: CASSKEGEIWGYGYTF. In DNA, the CDR3 is TGTGCCAGCAGCAAGGAGGGAGAGATTTGGGGCTATGGCTACACCTTC.

This clonotype has just a few counts. The chain combines TRBV15 with TRBJ1-3; D gene unclear. V shed 1 base and J shed 1 base, with 20 bases lying between them. Germline V gives CDR1 LNHNV, CDR2 YYDKDF (reference sequence). The CDR3 contains 19 residues. The CDR3 sequence: CATSRVKSRIADSGNTIYF. The CDR3 region has the DNA TGTGCCACCAGCAGAGTAAAGAGTCGGATCGCGGATTCTGGAAACACCATATATTTT.

This clonotype was seen repeatedly, ten times or more. The V gene is TRBV28, the J gene TRBJ2-2; tentatively, D is TRBD1 (6 bases). CDR3 length: 15 amino acids. V dropped 5 bases and J dropped 0 bases, with 10 bases sitting between them. CDR1 and CDR2 from the germline V gene are MDHEN and SYDVKM. Here the CDR3 reads CASSPGTTNTGELFF. The DNA for the CDR3 is TGTGCCAGCAGTCCCGGGACAACGAACACCGGGGAGCTGTTTTTT.

The V gene is TRBV10-2, the J gene TRBJ2-2; D possibly matches TRBD1 or TRBD2 (5 bases each). Trimming pared 8 bases from V and 6 bases from J, leaving 16 bases between. Germline V lookup: CDR1 WSHSY, CDR2 SAAADI. The CDR3 contains 14 residues. The CDR3 protein is CASSRAGSAGELFF. The CDR3 DNA follows: TGCGCCAGCTCCCGGGCAGGGAGCGCCGGGGAGCTGTTTTTT.

This clonotype occurred many times. This sequence joins TRBV5-5 and TRBJ2-1; TRBD1 matches 7 bases. V shed 0 bases, J shed 2 bases, and the junction held 2 bases outside the gene matches. This CDR3 has 15 residues. Germline assignment: CDR1 SGHKS and CDR2 YYEKEE (reference sequence). CDR3 protein: CASSLDQGAYNEQFF. CDR3 nucleotide sequence: TGTGCCAGCAGCTTGGACCAGGGGGCCTACAATGAGCAGTTCTTC.

In its sample, this clonotype was seen a few times. The chain has TRBV7-9 and TRBJ2-5, with 12 bases aligning to TRBD2. This CDR3 spans 16 amino acids. Germline V gene sequence: CDR1 SEHNR, CDR2 FQNEAQ (reference sequence). V lost 4 bases, J lost 5 bases, and 8 bases stayed unmatched. As DNA, the CDR3 is TGTGCCAGCAGCTCCCAAAGACTAGCGGGAGCCGAGACCCAGTACTTC. It specifies CASSSQRLAGAETQYF.

This clonotype was observed a few times. V and J are TRBV10-3 and TRBJ2-7; unclear D gene. Germline V gene sequence: CDR1 ENHRY, CDR2 SYGVKD. Trimming cost V 2 bases and J 3 bases, with 8 bases left between them. The CDR3 runs to 13 residues. CDR3 nucleotides: TGTGCCATCAGTGAGCCATTACGCTACGAGCAGTACTTC. Translated, it gives CAISEPLRYEQYF.

This clonotype was picked up many times. The CDR3 sequence: CASSLVRGNTEAFF. The DNA for the CDR3 is TGTGCCAGCTCACTGGTCAGGGGGAACACTGAAGCTTTCTTT. The chain uses TRBV18 and TRBJ1-1; weak D call: TRBD1 (6 bases). The CDR3 runs to 14 residues. The germline V and J ends were trimmed by 4 bases and 1 base, with 10 bases remaining between them. Germline assignment: CDR1 KGHSH and CDR2 LQKENI. The whole variable domain, filled in from reference TRBV18 and TRBJ1-1, reads NAGVMQNPRHLVRRRGQEARLRCSPMKGHSHVYWYRQLPEEGLKFMVYLQKENIIDESGMPKERFSAEFPKEGPSILRIQQVVRGDSAAYFCASSLVRGNTEAFFGQGTRLTVV.

Concerning this clonotype: A junction end diverges from the germline sequence, so it may reflect a read error. The chain has TRBV5-1 and TRBJ1-4; D gene unclear. The CDR3 sequence is 15 residues long. Germline CDR1 reads SGHRS; CDR2 reads YFSETQ. The CDR3 DNA sequence: TGCGCCAGCAGCTTGGAGCCAGCAACTAATGAAAAACTGTATTTT. Amino acid sequence: CASSLEPATNEKLYF.

This clonotype showed up just a few times. The rearrangement joins TRBV5-1 to TRBJ2-2; D call uncertain. The germline V and J ends were trimmed by 3 bases and 0 bases, with 9 bases remaining between them. The CDR3 is 15 residues long. The germline gives CDR1 SGHRS, CDR2 YFSETQ. The DNA for the CDR3 is TGCGCCAGCAGCTCAGGCTCCGCGAACACCGGGGAGCTGTTTTTT. It is translated as CASSSGSANTGELFF.

Remarks on this clonotype: A much larger clone is a single base away; this may be a read error. The gene calls are TRBV28 and TRBJ2-2; D is undetermined. This CDR3 region has 15 residues. The V end was cut by 5 bases, the J end by 0 bases, with 10 bases between. Germline CDR1 MDHEN, CDR2 SYDVKM. The CDR3 DNA reads TGTGCCAGCAGTCCCGAGACAACGAACACCGGGGAGCTGTTTTTT. This translates into CASSPETTNTGELFF.

This chain uses TRBV3-1 with TRBJ2-3, with a possible D match to TRBD2 (6 bases). This CDR3 spans 16 amino acids. V lost 4 bases and J 3 bases, leaving 17 bases between the germline ends. The germline V gene encodes CDR1 LGHDT and CDR2 YNNKEL (reference sequence). The CDR3 nucleotides read TGTGCCAGCAGCCCATCGGTCCCCGGGGGAACAGATACGCAGTATTTT. Protein product: CASSPSVPGGTDTQYF.

This clonotype came up many times. This chain uses TRBV29-1 with TRBJ2-3; D is tentatively TRBD1 or TRBD2 (6 bases each). The V gene lost 7 bases and the J gene lost 0 bases, with 14 bases spanning the gap. The CDR3 sequence is 14 residues long. Germline CDR1 and CDR2: SQVTM and ANQGSEA. CDR3 coding DNA: TGCAGCGCGAGGGGGGTCTTGAGCACAGATACGCAGTATTTT. Translation: CSARGVLSTDTQYF.